This T cell receptor (beta chain) was documented in a study of blood T cell repertoires in COVID-19. Study in general: Sites in the United States, Italy and Spain provided acute and convalescent COVID-19 samples.

Source study methods: Estimates of nucleated cell counts were drawn from the amplification of reference gene primers. Some clones are missing from TCRdb's copy, which holds only in-frame ones; the method was immunoSEQ multiplex PCR. That table furnishes V, J and clone size, whereas the DNA furnished D and trimming. The sample carries roughly 70,000 clones, about 80% recorded once. This clone was picked up one time. Germline-derived CDR1 and CDR2 are GTSNPN and SVGIG (reference sequence). This CDR3 contains 14 residues. Trimming removed 2 bases at V and 4 bases at J, with 14 bases between. This receptor was obtained from a woman aged 70-85 years with acute or convalescent COVID-19. The V call is TRBV30, the J call TRBJ2-5, with a tentative D call TRBD2 (6 bases). The material sequenced was peripheral blood. CDR3 sequence reads: CAWSPAGMVETQYF. The CDR3 nucleotides read TGTGCCTGGAGTCCGGCGGGGATGGTAGAGACCCAGTACTTC. The full variable domain, rest sourced from reference TRBV30 and TRBJ2-5, is SQTIHQWPATLVQPVGSPLSLECTVEGTSNPNLYWYRQAAGRGLQLLFYSVGIGQISSEVPQNLSASRPQDRQFILSSKKLLLSDSGFYLCAWSPAGMVETQYFGPGTRLLVL.